A selection of T cell receptor beta chains follows, all from one sample in a study of blood T cells in healthy people across ages. Each CDR3 protein is one row after TCRdb ran MiXCR on the 5' RACE reads. Of around 1,000,000 distinct CDR3 sequences listed, approximately 25% are singletons. The same data also went into a second study, on T cells of mothers and their children.

Sequenced input: blood. Every receptor here comes from a girl aged 2 to 10 in good health. The CDR3 runs from the conserved cysteine through the conserved F or W. Fields, in order: V gene, D gene, J gene, clone size, CDR3 protein, CDR3 DNA. A D gene is named only where the DNA matches it firmly. Rows may omit the clone size; those that give it use once, few, many or a size class.

TRBV10-3	-	TRBJ2-5	-	CAISTSGSEKPQETQYF	TGTGCCATCAGCACGTCGGGGAGCGAGAAACCCCAAGAGACCCAGTACTTC
TRBV28	-	TRBJ2-1	-	CASSFYGPGHEQFF	TGTGCCAGCAGTTTCTATGGTCCAGGCCATGAGCAGTTCTTC
TRBV4-2	-	TRBJ2-7	-	CASSQDVWGDEQYF	TGTGCCAGCAGCCAAGATGTGTGGGGTGACGAGCAGTACTTC
TRBV20-1	TRBD2	TRBJ2-7	-	CSATPVAGGPRNEQYF	TGCAGTGCTACACCCGTAGCGGGAGGGCCAAGAAACGAGCAGTACTTC
TRBV4-3	-	TRBJ2-4	few	CASSLDRGNENIQYF	TGCGCCAGCAGCCTCGATCGGGGGAATGAAAACATTCAGTACTTC
TRBV20-1	-	TRBJ2-6	-	CSASRVGTSGANVLTF	TGCAGTGCTAGCAGAGTTGGGACCTCTGGGGCCAACGTCCTGACTTTC
TRBV7-9	-	TRBJ1-4	-	CASSQEGVATNEKLFF	TGTGCCAGCAGCCAAGAAGGGGTTGCAACTAATGAAAAACTGTTTTTT
TRBV7-2	-	TRBJ1-1	-	CASSRLGANTEAFF	TGTGCCAGCAGCAGACTCGGGGCGAACACTGAAGCTTTCTTT
TRBV29-1	-	TRBJ2-1	-	CSVESGHGQFF	TGCAGCGTTGAATCCGGGCATGGGCAGTTCTTC
TRBV28	-	TRBJ1-1	-	CASSWGTWVNTEAFF	TGTGCCAGCAGTTGGGGGACATGGGTGAACACTGAAGCTTTCTTT
TRBV16	TRBD1	TRBJ1-1	-	CASSPQGGRYTEAFF	TGTGCCAGCAGCCCCCAGGGGGGTAGATACACTGAAGCTTTCTTT
TRBV29-1	TRBD1	TRBJ2-1	-	CSADRGGNEQFF	TGCAGCGCGGACAGGGGGGGCAATGAGCAGTTCTTC
TRBV9	-	TRBJ2-1	few	CASSTKSDNEQFF	TGTGCCAGCAGTACCAAATCGGACAATGAGCAGTTCTTC
TRBV7-9	-	TRBJ2-5	many	CASSPPATETQYF	TGTGCCAGCAGCCCTCCTGCTACTGAGACCCAGTACTTC
TRBV7-9	-	TRBJ2-4	-	CASRSQDNQNIQYF	TGTGCCAGCAGGTCACAGGATAACCAAAACATTCAGTACTTC
TRBV6-5	-	TRBJ2-7	few	CASSYRVIGGYEQYF	TGTGCCAGCAGTTACAGAGTTATAGGGGGCTACGAGCAGTACTTC